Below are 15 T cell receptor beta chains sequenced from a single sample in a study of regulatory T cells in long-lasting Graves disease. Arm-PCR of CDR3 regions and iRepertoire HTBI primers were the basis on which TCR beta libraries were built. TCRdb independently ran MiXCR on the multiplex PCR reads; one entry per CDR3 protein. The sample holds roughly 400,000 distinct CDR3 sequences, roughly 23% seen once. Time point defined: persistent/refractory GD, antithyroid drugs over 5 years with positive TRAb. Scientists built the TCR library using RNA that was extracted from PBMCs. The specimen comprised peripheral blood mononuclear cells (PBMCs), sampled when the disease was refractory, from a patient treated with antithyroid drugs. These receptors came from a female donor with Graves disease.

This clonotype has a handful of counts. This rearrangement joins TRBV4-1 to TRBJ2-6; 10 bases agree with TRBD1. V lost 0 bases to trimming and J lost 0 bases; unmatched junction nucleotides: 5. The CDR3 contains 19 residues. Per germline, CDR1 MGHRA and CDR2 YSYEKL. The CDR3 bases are TGCGCCAGCAGCCAAGATGAGACAGGGGGCTCCTCTGGGGCCAACGTCCTGACTTTC. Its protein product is CASSQDETGGSSGANVLTF.

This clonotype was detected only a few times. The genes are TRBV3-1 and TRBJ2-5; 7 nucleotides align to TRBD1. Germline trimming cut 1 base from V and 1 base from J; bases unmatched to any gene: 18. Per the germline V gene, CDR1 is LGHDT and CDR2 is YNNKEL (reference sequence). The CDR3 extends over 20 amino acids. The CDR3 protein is CASSQALPDRMIPSQETQYF. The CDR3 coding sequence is TGTGCCAGCAGCCAAGCCCTACCGGACAGGATGATACCGAGCCAAGAGACCCAGTACTTC.

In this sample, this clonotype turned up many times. The CDR3 region has the DNA TGTGCCAGCAGGCTCGGGGGCGCGGAGACCCAGTACTTC. As protein: CASRLGGAETQYF. The rearrangement uses TRBV2 and TRBJ2-5, with D possibly called TRBD1 or TRBD2 (6 bases each). Germline CDR1 is SNHLY and CDR2 is FYNNEI. Trimming stripped 6 bases from V and 5 bases from J, with 13 bases between. The CDR3 spans 13 residues.

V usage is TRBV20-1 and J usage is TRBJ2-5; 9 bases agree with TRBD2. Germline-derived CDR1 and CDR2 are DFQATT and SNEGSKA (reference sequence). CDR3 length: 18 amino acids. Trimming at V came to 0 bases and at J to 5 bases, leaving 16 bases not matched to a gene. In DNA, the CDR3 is TGCAGTGCTAGAGATCTCTCGGAGGCGGGAGGGCCGGGGGAGACCCAGTACTTC. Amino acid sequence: CSARDLSEAGGPGETQYF.

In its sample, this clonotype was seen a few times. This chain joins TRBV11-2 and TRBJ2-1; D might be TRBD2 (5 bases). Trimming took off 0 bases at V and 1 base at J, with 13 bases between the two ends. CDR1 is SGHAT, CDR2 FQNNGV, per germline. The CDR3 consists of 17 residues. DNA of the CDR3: TGTGCCAGCAGCTTAGATCTCGGGGTCACGTCCTACAATGAGCAGTTCTTC. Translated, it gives CASSLDLGVTSYNEQFF.

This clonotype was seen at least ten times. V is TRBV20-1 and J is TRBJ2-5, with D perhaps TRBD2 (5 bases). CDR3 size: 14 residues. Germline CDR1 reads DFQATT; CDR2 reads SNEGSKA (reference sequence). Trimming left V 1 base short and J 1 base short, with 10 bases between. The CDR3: CSARGSSPQETQYF. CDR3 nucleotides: TGCAGTGCTAGAGGTTCTAGCCCCCAAGAGACCCAGTACTTC.

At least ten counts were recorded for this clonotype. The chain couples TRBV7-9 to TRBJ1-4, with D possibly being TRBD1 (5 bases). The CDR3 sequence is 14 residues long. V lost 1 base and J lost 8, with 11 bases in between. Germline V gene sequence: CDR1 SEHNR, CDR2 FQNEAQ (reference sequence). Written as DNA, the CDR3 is TGTGCCAGCAGCTTAGGTCCCGACAGCGAAAAACTGTTTTTT. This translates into CASSLGPDSEKLFF.

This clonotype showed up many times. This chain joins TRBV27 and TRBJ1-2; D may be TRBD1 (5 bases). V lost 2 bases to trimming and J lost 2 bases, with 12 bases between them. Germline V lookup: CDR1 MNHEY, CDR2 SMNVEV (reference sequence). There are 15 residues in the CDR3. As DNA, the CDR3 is TGTGCCAGCAGTTTACTGGGGGACGGGAACTATGGCTACACCTTC. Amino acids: CASSLLGDGNYGYTF.

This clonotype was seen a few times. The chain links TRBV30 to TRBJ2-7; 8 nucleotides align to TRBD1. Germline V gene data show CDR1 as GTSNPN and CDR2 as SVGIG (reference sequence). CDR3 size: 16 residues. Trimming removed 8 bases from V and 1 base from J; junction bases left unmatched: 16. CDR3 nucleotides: TGTGCCGCCGGCTACAGGACACAGGGGGTATCCTACGAGCAGTACTTC. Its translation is CAAGYRTQGVSYEQYF.

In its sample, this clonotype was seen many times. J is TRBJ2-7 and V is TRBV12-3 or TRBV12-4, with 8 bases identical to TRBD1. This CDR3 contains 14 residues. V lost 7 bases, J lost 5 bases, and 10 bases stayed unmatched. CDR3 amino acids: CASTHADRVNEQYF. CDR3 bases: TGTGCCAGCACCCACGCGGACAGGGTCAACGAGCAGTACTTC.

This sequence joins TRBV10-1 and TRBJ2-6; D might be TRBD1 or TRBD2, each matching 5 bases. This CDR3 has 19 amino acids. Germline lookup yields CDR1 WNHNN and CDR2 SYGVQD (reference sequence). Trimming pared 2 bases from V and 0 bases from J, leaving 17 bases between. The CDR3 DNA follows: TGCGCCAGCAGTGAGAATTTGAGGGACCCAAGCTCTGGGGCCAACGTCCTGACTTTC. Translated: CASSENLRDPSSGANVLTF.

In nucleotides, the CDR3 is TGTGCCAGCAGCGGACCCGCGGGACTAGCGGGAGGAGAGCAGTACTTC. It codes for CASSGPAGLAGGEQYF. This chain connects TRBV7-6 to TRBJ2-7, with 15 bases fitting TRBD2. The length of the CDR3 is 16 residues. The germline gives CDR1 SGHVS, CDR2 FNYEAQ. V shed 5 bases, J shed 7 bases, and the junction held 9 bases outside the gene matches.

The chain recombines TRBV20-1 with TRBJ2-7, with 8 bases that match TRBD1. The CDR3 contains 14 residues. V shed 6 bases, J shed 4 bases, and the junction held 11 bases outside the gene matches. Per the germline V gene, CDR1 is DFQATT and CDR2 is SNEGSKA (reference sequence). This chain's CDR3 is CSARAPDRDYEQYF. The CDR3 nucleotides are TGCAGTGCGAGGGCTCCGGACAGGGATTACGAGCAGTACTTC.

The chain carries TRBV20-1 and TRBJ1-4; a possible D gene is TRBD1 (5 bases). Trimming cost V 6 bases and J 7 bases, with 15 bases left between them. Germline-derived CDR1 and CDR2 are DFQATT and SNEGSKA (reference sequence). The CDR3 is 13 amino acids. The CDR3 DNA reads TGCAGTGCCCCGGGGGGAGGGGTTGAAAAACTGTTTTTT. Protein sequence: CSAPGGGVEKLFF.

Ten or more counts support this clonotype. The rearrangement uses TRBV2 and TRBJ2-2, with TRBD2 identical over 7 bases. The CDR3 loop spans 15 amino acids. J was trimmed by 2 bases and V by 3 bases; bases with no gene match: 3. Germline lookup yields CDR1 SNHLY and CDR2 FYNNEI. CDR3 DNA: TGTGCCAGCAGTGAGGCTAGCGGAAACACCGGGGAGCTGTTTTTT. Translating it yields CASSEASGNTGELFF.